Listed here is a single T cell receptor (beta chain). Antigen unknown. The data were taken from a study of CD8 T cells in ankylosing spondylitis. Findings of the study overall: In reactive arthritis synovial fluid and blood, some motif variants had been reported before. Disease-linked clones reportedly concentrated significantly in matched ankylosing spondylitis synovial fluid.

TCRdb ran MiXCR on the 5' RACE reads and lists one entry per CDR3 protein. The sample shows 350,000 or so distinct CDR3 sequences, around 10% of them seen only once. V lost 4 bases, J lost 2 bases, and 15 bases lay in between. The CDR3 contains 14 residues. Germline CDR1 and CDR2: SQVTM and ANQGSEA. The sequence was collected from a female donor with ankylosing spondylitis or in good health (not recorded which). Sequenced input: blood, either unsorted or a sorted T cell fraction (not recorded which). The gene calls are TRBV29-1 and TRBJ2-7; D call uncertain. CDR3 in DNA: TGCAGCGTTGCTTCGTCGGGCGTTACCTACGAGCAGTACTTC. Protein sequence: CSVASSGVTYEQYF.